The clone carrying this T cell receptor (beta chain) was found a few times. V lost 1 base, J lost 0 bases, and 12 bases lay in between. Germline CDR1 reads LNHNV; CDR2 reads YYDKDF (reference sequence). The CDR3 length is 16 residues. These data belong to a study of regulatory T cells in long-lasting Graves disease. Construction of the TCR beta libraries employed iRepertoire HTBI primers in conjunction with Arm-PCR of CDR3 regions. TCRdb re-called the multiplex PCR reads through MiXCR, storing one row per CDR3 protein. The table lists more than 450,000 distinct CDR3 sequences, 9.5% to 15% of them singletons. The time point: newly diagnosed GD, antithyroid drugs for less than 3 months. Isolated PBMC RNA provided the starting material for the TCR library. The data also belong to a second study, concerning T cells in Graves' hyperthyroidism and ophthalmopathy.

The genes are TRBV15 and TRBJ1-1; unclear D gene. This sample comprised peripheral blood mononuclear cells (PBMCs), obtained at new diagnosis, from a patient treated with antithyroid drugs. This clonotype was obtained from a woman aged 25-40 years with Graves disease. The CDR3 sequence: CATSRGTLIMNTEAFF. The CDR3, as DNA: TGTGCCACCAGCAGAGGGACGCTCATCATGAACACTGAAGCTTTCTTT.